A single sample gave rise to the 5 T cell receptor beta chains below, sequenced in a study of cytomegalovirus exposure and HLA in healthy donors. A multiplex PCR was run with 60 Vbeta primers and 13 Jbeta primers. Libraries were prepared by immunoSEQ multiplex PCR; TCRdb keeps only in-frame clonotypes and omits some of them. Of some 190,000 clones listed, roughly 77% are singletons. What was sequenced was PBMCs. The receptors were gathered from a woman between 45 and 65 years old in good health and CMV-seronegative.

CDR3 in DNA: TGTGCCAGCAGCCAAGATGGAGTGCCCCTAGGTACGCAGTATTTT. Encoded protein: CASSQDGVPLGTQYF. This chain uses TRBV14 with TRBJ2-3; D ambiguous. Trimming left V 0 bases short and J 8 bases short, with 15 bases between. The CDR3 is made up of 15 amino acids. Germline-derived CDR1 and CDR2 are SGHDN and FVKESK.

Remarks on this clone: One end of the junction does not line up with germline, which may come from a read error. This chain joins TRBV19 and TRBJ1-1; tentatively, D is TRBD1 (6 bases). The length of the CDR3 is 14 residues. Germline CDR1 reads LNHDA; CDR2 reads SQIVND (reference sequence). The CDR3 DNA is TGTGCCAGTAGACCCCTTATGGGGGACACTGAAGCCTTCTTT. Translating gives CASRPLMGDTEAFF.

The chain links TRBV5-4 to TRBJ2-7; perhaps TRBD2 as D (6 bases). This CDR3 has 14 amino acids. V lost 2 bases to trimming and J lost 3 bases, with 12 bases between them. Germline V gene lookup returns CDR1 SGHNT and CDR2 YYREEE (reference sequence). The CDR3 DNA reads as TGTGCCAGCAGCTTCTCTCCCGGGAGCTACGAGCAGTACTTC. Translated, it gives CASSFSPGSYEQYF.

The CDR3 region is CASKAGAGYEQYF. CDR3 DNA: TGTGCCAGCAAAGCGGGGGCCGGGTACGAGCAGTACTTC. This rearrangement joins TRBV6-5 to TRBJ2-7; 8 bases map to TRBD2. The germline gives CDR1 MNHEY, CDR2 SVGAGI. The CDR3 extends over 13 amino acids. Unmatched junction bases numbered 6, after V lost 7 bases and J lost 4 bases.

This chain joins TRBV6-5 and TRBJ2-1; tentatively, D is TRBD1 (5 bases). CDR3 length equals 15 residues. Between the trimmed V and J ends, which lost 5 bases and 0 bases, there was a span of 11 bases. Germline-derived CDR1 and CDR2 are MNHEY and SVGAGI. In DNA, the CDR3 is TGTGCCAGCAGTCCTAGACAGAGCTCCTACAATGAGCAGTTCTTC. Residues: CASSPRQSSYNEQFF.